Each of the 7 T cell receptor beta chains below was sequenced from the same sample in a study of shared clonotypes between healthy human individuals. Measured with immunoSEQ multiplex PCR; TCRdb has only the in-frame clones, and not every one. The sample lists about 2 million clones, roughly 95% occurring once. Terminally differentiated effector memory CD45RA+ cells were excluded by CCR7 positive selection of CD45RO-negative cells. The sequenced sample consisted of naive CD8+ T cells sorted from blood. The receptor set was obtained from a man between 18 and 35 years old in good health.

The gene calls are TRBV25-1 and TRBJ2-3, with 9 nucleotides matching TRBD1. V trimming: 3 bases; J trimming: 4 bases; junction bases outside the gene matches: 8. CDR1 MGHDK and CDR2 SYGVNS come from the germline V gene. The CDR3 is 16 amino acids. The CDR3 sequence: CASSDKDRGLADTQYF. The CDR3 DNA follows: TGTGCCAGCAGTGATAAGGACAGGGGCCTGGCAGATACGCAGTATTTT.

The J gene is TRBJ2-7, the V gene TRBV5-1; 7 bases map to TRBD1. The V gene end was trimmed by 4 bases and the J gene end by 12 bases; junction bases not matched to a gene: 19. The CDR3 length is 15 residues. Per the germline V gene, CDR1 is SGHRS and CDR2 is YFSETQ. The CDR3 spells CASSPTGTDLSRTYF. Written as DNA, the CDR3 is TGCGCCAGCAGCCCAACCGGGACAGACCTTAGTCGAACGTACTTC.

This clone was detected only once. The CDR3 nucleotides are TGTGCCAGCAGTCCGCTACTAGCGGCTACAGATACGCAGTATTTT. This encodes CASSPLLAATDTQYF. The chain has TRBV27 and TRBJ2-3, with 8 nucleotides matching TRBD2. The CDR3 runs to 15 residues. V lost 5 bases and J lost 3; bases outside the gene matches: 7. Germline V gene lookup returns CDR1 MNHEY and CDR2 SMNVEV (reference sequence).

CDR3 DNA: TGTGCCAGCAGTGAATTCTGGGGGGACACCATATATTTT. Amino acid sequence: CASSEFWGDTIYF. The chain employs TRBV25-1 and TRBJ1-3; D may be TRBD1 (5 bases). The germline V gene encodes CDR1 MGHDK and CDR2 SYGVNS. With 1 base removed from V and 8 bases from J, the gap between germline ends came to 9 bases. The CDR3 is made up of 13 amino acids.

The chain uses TRBV14 and TRBJ1-3; no definite D call. Trimming removed 1 base from V and 1 base from J, with 8 bases in between. The CDR3 spans 15 residues. Looked up from germline, CDR1 is SGHDN and CDR2 is FVKESK. The CDR3 DNA reads TGTGCCAGCAGCCAAGGACGAGCTTCTGGAAACACCATATATTTT. Amino acids: CASSQGRASGNTIYF.

The chain carries TRBV7-9 and TRBJ1-2; 8 bases fit TRBD1. CDR1 is SEHNR and CDR2 is FQNEAQ in the germline V gene (reference sequence). J was trimmed by 4 bases and V by 3 bases; bases with no gene match: 10. This CDR3 is built from 16 residues. DNA of the CDR3: TGTGCCAGCAGCTTTGTGGGGGATGGGACAGGCTATGGCTACACCTTC. Translation gives CASSFVGDGTGYGYTF.

This rearrangement joins TRBV15 to TRBJ1-4; D is possibly TRBD1 (6 bases). V was trimmed by 3 bases and J by 8 bases, leaving 16 bases between them. This CDR3 has 15 amino acids. In germline, CDR1 is LNHNV, CDR2 YYDKDF (reference sequence). CDR3 protein: CATSSLFTGIEKLFF. In DNA form, the CDR3 reads TGTGCCACCAGCAGCTTATTTACAGGGATAGAAAAACTGTTTTTT.